Reported below is one T cell receptor beta chain. The sort gate was single viable CD3+CD4+CD8-CD45RO+ cells for memory CD4+ T cells. Generated by immunoSEQ multiplex PCR, the TCRdb table keeps only in-frame clones and is missing some. The data show around 25,000 clones, roughly 76% seen once. This specimen comes from a study of memory CD4+ T cells and cytomegalovirus serostatus. The sequence came from an adult in good health and CMV-seronegative. The specimen sequenced was memory CD4+ T cells from blood.

The CDR3 loop is CASTSGSTSGELFF. CDR3 bases: TGCGCCAGCACTAGCGGGAGTACGTCCGGGGAGCTGTTTTTT. The chain has TRBV5-1 and TRBJ2-2, with 10 bases aligning to TRBD2. The trim removed 6 bases at V and 6 bases at J, leaving 5 bases unmatched. The CDR3 spans 14 residues. The germline gives CDR1 SGHRS, CDR2 YFSETQ.